The clone carrying this T cell receptor beta chain has only a few counts. Its antigen remains unidentified. J gave up 8 bases and V 1 base, and 4 bases lay outside the gene matches. This CDR3 spans 14 amino acids. Germline assignment: CDR1 LGHNA and CDR2 YNFKEQ. The sample originates from a study of cytomegalovirus exposure and HLA in healthy donors. The study sampled nominally healthy donors, though unrecorded immune exposures were likely. Findings and limits, study-wide: For TCR beta chains, V- and J-gene trimming was later linked to a missense DCLRE1C variant. Immune exposure was documented only through CMV serostatus. Later on, analysis showed that most CMV-associated TCR beta chains appeared to be HLA-restricted.

PCR used 60 Vbeta primers and 13 Jbeta primers. Data came from immunoSEQ multiplex PCR; TCRdb stores just in-frame clones and leaves some out. The sample shows some 120,000 clones, about 80% of them seen only once. J is TRBJ2-1 and V is TRBV4-2; TRBD2 aligns across 8 bases. This TCR was sampled from a man aged 25 to 45 in good health and CMV-seropositive. Sample: PBMCs. The CDR3 sequence is CASSQATRGDEQFF. CDR3 sequence (DNA): TGTGCCAGCAGCCAAGCAACGCGGGGGGATGAGCAGTTCTTC.